This entry concerns a single TCR beta chain. CDR1 is SGHDT and CDR2 is YYEEEE in the germline V gene. The CDR3 length is 17 residues. Trimming removed 4 bases from V and 3 bases from J; junction bases left unmatched: 11. This entry is derived from a study of blood T cell repertoires in COVID-19. Source study methods: Using reference gene primer amplification, nucleated cell counts were estimated. Assay: immunoSEQ multiplex PCR; the TCRdb copy retains only in-frame clones and omits some. V and J calls and clone size are copied from that table; D and trimming were computed from the DNA. The data contain about 200,000 clones, around nine tenths of them singletons.

This chain uses TRBV5-6 with TRBJ1-4; 8 nucleotides align to TRBD1. The receptor was isolated from a man aged 55 to 70 with active or convalescent COVID-19. Sequenced material: peripheral blood. The CDR3 is CASSLGQGILSNEKLFF. Here the CDR3 DNA reads TGTGCCAGCAGCCTTGGACAGGGAATCTTATCTAATGAAAAACTGTTTTTT.